What follows are 13 T cell receptor beta chains derived from one specimen sequenced in a study of T cells in Graves' hyperthyroidism and ophthalmopathy. Regions amplified from RNA transcripts were the TCR beta CDR3 regions. During a first-round RT-PCR of the TCR CDR3, the HTBI primer set was used. TCRdb fed the multiplex PCR reads into MiXCR, producing one record per CDR3 protein. The data hold fewer than 400,000 distinct CDR3 sequences, with over 13% observed a single time. The sample taken for sequencing was blood. The receptors shown here come from a man in his fifties with Graves' ophthalmopathy.

This sequence joins TRBV3-1 and TRBJ2-6, with TRBD2 identical over 10 bases. The V gene's germline CDR1 is LGHDT and CDR2 YNNKEL (reference sequence). CDR3 length: 18 amino acids. The trim removed 4 bases at V and 3 bases at J, leaving 9 bases unmatched. This chain's CDR3 is CASSPKREGRFGANVLTF. The CDR3 bases are TGTGCCAGCAGCCCAAAGCGGGAGGGCCGTTTTGGGGCCAACGTCCTGACTTTC. The whole variable domain, filled in from reference TRBV3-1 and TRBJ2-6, reads DTAVSQTPKYLVTQMGNDKSIKCEQNLGHDTMYWYKQDSKKFLKIMFSYNNKELIINETVPNRFSPKSPDKAHLNLHINSLELGDSAVYFCASSPKREGRFGANVLTFGAGSRLTVL.

The chain uses TRBV5-1 and TRBJ2-6; 12 bases line up with TRBD1. Trimming took 0 bases from V and 2 from J; bases not matched to a gene: 3. The CDR3 is made up of 18 amino acids. Germline V gene data show CDR1 as SGHRS and CDR2 as YFSETQ. The CDR3 sequence: CASSLVGQGAPGANVLTF. CDR3 bases: TGCGCCAGCAGCTTGGTGGGACAGGGGGCCCCTGGGGCCAACGTCCTGACTTTC.

At least ten counts were recorded for this clonotype. The chain couples TRBV5-1 to TRBJ2-7; D gene uncertain. This CDR3 has 15 amino acids. With 4 bases removed from V and 0 bases from J, the gap between germline ends came to 14 bases. Germline CDR1 is SGHRS and CDR2 is YFSETQ. For the CDR3, the DNA is TGCGCCAGCAGCCCCACCGGATTGAGCTCCTACGAGCAGTACTTC. It codes for CASSPTGLSSYEQYF. Drawing the rest from reference TRBV5-1 and TRBJ2-7, the complete variable domain is KAGVTQTPRYLIKTRGQQVTLSCSPISGHRSVSWYQQTPGQGLQFLFEYFSETQRNKGNFPGRFSGRQFSNSRSEMNVSTLELGDSALYLCASSPTGLSSYEQYFGPGTRLTVT.

The chain carries TRBV12-3 or TRBV12-4 and TRBJ2-3; 9 bases agree with TRBD2. This CDR3 has 16 amino acids. Trimming cost V 3 bases and J 4 bases; bases outside gene matches: 8. The CDR3 loop is CASSFGVAGVADTQYF. The CDR3 DNA follows: TGTGCCAGCAGTTTTGGGGTAGCGGGAGTTGCAGATACGCAGTATTTT.

This clonotype was counted between two and nine times. The CDR3 protein is CASSQETLTRITEAFF. The CDR3 region has the DNA TGCGCCAGCAGCCAAGAAACCCTCACGCGGATCACTGAAGCTTTCTTT. The rearrangement uses TRBV4-1 and TRBJ1-1; the D is unclear. Per the germline V gene, CDR1 is MGHRA and CDR2 is YSYEKL. The CDR3 is 16 residues long. Trimming took 0 bases from V and 4 from J, leaving 15 bases between them.

At least ten counts were recorded for this clonotype. The rearrangement uses TRBV20-1 and TRBJ1-2; D not resolved. V dropped 3 bases and J dropped 4 bases, with 12 bases sitting between them. Germline V gene sequence: CDR1 DFQATT, CDR2 SNEGSKA (reference sequence). The CDR3 has 13 residues. This CDR3 reads CSASKGPLYGYTF. Here the CDR3 DNA reads TGCAGTGCTAGCAAGGGTCCCCTCTATGGCTACACCTTC.

The V and J genes are TRBV20-1 and TRBJ2-5; D possibly matches TRBD1 or TRBD2 (5 bases each). V lost 8 bases to trimming and J lost 1 base, with 14 bases between them. Germline assignment: CDR1 DFQATT and CDR2 SNEGSKA (reference sequence). The CDR3 is 13 residues long. As DNA, the CDR3 is TGCAGTAATCTCATCGGGACCCAAGAGACCCAGTACTTC. Its protein product is CSNLIGTQETQYF.

This clonotype was seen only a few times. The CDR3 coding sequence is TGTGCCAGCAGTGAAGCGGGCATATATTTT. Protein sequence: CASSEAGIYF. The rearrangement links TRBV6-1 to TRBJ1-3; no clear D gene. The CDR3 is made up of 10 amino acids. The germline V gene encodes CDR1 MNHNS and CDR2 SASEGT. Trimming took off 0 bases at V and 12 bases at J, with 3 bases between the two ends.

This clonotype was counted many times. CDR3 in DNA: TGTGCCAGCAGTTACTCGAGGGCTCCCCCGGGACTAGCGGGAGGACGGCACACCGGGGAGCTGTTTTTT. Translation gives CASSYSRAPPGLAGGRHTGELFF. The genes are TRBV6-5 and TRBJ2-2, with 15 bases lining up with TRBD2. CDR1 and CDR2 (germline): MNHEY, SVGAGI. There are 23 residues in the CDR3. After removal of 0 bases from V and 3 bases from J, the junction contained 17 bases not matched to a gene.

The table lists this clonotype with many counts. The gene calls are TRBV7-2 and TRBJ2-7; 7 nucleotides line up with TRBD1. Trimming removed 6 bases from V and 4 bases from J; junction bases left unmatched: 6. The CDR3 sequence is 13 residues long. Germline CDR1 and CDR2: SGHTA and FQGNSA. The CDR3 protein is CASRRDSGYEQYF. The CDR3 nucleotides are TGTGCCAGCAGAAGGGACAGCGGATACGAGCAGTACTTC.

This clonotype has a count of ten or more. The V and J genes are TRBV9 and TRBJ2-3; TRBD1 matches 7 bases. This CDR3 is 17 amino acids long. The germline gives CDR1 SGDLS, CDR2 YYNGEE. Losses at the gene ends were 0 bases for V and 0 bases for J; bases not matched to a gene: 7. In nucleotides, the CDR3 is TGTGCCAGCAGCGTAGGTGGGACAGCGCCTAGCACAGATACGCAGTATTTT. This sequence encodes CASSVGGTAPSTDTQYF.

This clonotype was recorded many times. The CDR3 bases are TGCGCCAGCAGCTTGGAGGGACAGGGGGGATTACCTTCACCCCTCCACTTT. Translation: CASSLEGQGGLPSPLHF. J is TRBJ1-6 and V is TRBV5-1, with 11 bases that match TRBD1. This CDR3 is built from 17 residues. Germline V gene lookup returns CDR1 SGHRS and CDR2 YFSETQ. The V gene end was trimmed by 0 bases and the J gene end by 9 bases; junction bases not matched to a gene: 8.

This clonotype has at least ten counts. The chain links TRBV13 to TRBJ1-6, with 7 bases matching TRBD1. Germline trimming cut 3 bases from V and 9 bases from J; bases unmatched to any gene: 5. This CDR3 spans 14 amino acids. Looked up from germline, CDR1 is PRHDT and CDR2 is FYEKMQ (reference sequence). The CDR3 loop is CASSFQGGASPLHF. CDR3 sequence (DNA): TGTGCCAGCAGCTTTCAAGGGGGCGCTTCACCCCTCCACTTT. The whole variable domain, filled in from reference TRBV13 and TRBJ1-6, reads AAGVIQSPRHLIKEKRETATLKCYPIPRHDTVYWYQQGPGQDPQFLISFYEKMQSDKGSIPDRFSAQQFSDYHSELNMSSLELGDSALYFCASSFQGGASPLHFGNGTRLTVT.